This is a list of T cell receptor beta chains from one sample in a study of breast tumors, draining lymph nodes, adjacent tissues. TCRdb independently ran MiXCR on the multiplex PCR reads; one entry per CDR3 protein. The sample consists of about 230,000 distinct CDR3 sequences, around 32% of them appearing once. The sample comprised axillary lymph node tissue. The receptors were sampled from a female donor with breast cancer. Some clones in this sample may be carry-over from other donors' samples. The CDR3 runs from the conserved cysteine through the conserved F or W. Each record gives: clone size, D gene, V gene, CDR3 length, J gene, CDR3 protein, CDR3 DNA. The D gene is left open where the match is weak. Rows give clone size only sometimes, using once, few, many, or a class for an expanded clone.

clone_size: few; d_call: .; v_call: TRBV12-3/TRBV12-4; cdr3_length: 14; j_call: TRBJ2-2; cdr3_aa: CASSRTRATGELFF; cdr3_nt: TGTGCCAGCAGTCGGACGAGGGCAACCGGGGAGCTGTTTTTT
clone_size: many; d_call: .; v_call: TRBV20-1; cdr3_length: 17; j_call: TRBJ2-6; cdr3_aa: CSARDLRRSSGANVLTF; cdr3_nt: TGCAGTGCTAGAGATCTGAGGCGTAGCTCTGGGGCCAACGTCCTGACTTTC
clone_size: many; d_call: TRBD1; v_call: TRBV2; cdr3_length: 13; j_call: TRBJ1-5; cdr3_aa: CASSKDRDQPQHF; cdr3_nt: TGTGCCAGCAGTAAGGACAGGGATCAGCCCCAGCATTTT
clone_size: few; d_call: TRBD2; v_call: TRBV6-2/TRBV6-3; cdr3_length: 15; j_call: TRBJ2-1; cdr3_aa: CASSHSWGLGNEQFF; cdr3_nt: TGTGCCAGCAGTCACTCGTGGGGACTAGGCAATGAGCAGTTCTTC
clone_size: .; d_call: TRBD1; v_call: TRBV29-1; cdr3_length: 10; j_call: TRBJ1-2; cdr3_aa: CSAYRGGYTF; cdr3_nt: TGCAGCGCTTACAGGGGGGGCTACACCTTC
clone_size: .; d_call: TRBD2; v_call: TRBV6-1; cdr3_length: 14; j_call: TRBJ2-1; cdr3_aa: CASEWRGVYNEQFF; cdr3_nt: TGTGCCAGCGAGTGGCGGGGGGTTTACAATGAGCAGTTCTTC
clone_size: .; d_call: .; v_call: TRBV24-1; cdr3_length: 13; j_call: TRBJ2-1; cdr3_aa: CATRAGSQSEQFF; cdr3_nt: TGTGCCACCAGGGCGGGAAGTCAGAGTGAGCAGTTCTTC
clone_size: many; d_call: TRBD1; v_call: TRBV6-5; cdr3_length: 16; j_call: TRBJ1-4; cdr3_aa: CASSSGRQGAGEKLFF; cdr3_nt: TGTGCCAGCAGTTCCGGGAGACAGGGGGCAGGAGAAAAACTGTTTTTT
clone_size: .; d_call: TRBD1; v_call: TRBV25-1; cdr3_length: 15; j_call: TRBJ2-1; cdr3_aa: CARRGQLSSYNEQLF; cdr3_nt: TGTGCCAGAAGGGGACAGCTAAGCTCCTACAATGAGCAGTTATTC
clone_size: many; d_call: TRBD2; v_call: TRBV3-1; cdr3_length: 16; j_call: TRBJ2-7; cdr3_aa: CASSPTSGRQSYEQYF; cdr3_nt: TGTGCCAGCAGCCCAACTAGCGGGAGGCAATCCTACGAGCAGTACTTC
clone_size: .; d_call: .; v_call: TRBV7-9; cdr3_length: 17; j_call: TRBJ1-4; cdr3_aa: CASSAKGGAGTNEKLFF; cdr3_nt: TGTGCCAGCAGTGCCAAGGGGGGGGCAGGGACTAATGAAAAACTGTTTTTT
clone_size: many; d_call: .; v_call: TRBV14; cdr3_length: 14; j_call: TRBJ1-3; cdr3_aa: CASSQGHSGNTIYF; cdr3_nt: TGTGCCAGCAGCCAGGGACACTCTGGAAACACCATATATTTT
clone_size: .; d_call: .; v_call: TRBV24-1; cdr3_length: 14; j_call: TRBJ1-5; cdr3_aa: CAASDFGRDQPQHF; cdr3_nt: TGTGCCGCCAGTGATTTCGGACGGGATCAGCCCCAGCATTTT
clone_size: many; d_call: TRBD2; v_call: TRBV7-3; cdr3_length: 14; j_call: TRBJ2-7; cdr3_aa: CASSPLAGGYEQYF; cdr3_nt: TGTGCCAGCAGCCCGTTAGCGGGAGGGTACGAGCAGTACTTC
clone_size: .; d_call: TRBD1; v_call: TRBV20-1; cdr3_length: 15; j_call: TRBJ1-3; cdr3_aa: CSAPSNGQGENTIYF; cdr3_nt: TGCAGTGCCCCTTCGAACGGACAGGGAGAAAACACCATATATTTT
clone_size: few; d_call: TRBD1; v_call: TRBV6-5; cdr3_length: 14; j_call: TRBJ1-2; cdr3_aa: CASRGGTALYGYTF; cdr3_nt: TGTGCCAGCAGGGGGGGGACAGCCCTCTATGGCTACACCTTC
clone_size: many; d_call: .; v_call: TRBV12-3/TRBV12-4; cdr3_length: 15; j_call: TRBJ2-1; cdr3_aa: CASVGKFGSYNEQFF; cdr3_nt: TGTGCCAGCGTCGGGAAGTTTGGCTCCTACAATGAGCAGTTCTTC
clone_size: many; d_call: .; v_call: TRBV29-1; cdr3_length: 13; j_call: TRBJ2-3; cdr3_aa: CSAGRGQGDTQYF; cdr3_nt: TGCAGCGCCGGTCGGGGGCAAGGAGATACGCAGTATTTT
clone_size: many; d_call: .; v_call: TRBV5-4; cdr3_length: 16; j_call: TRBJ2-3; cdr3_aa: CASSSNGGASTDTQYF; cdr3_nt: TGTGCCAGCAGCTCTAATGGGGGCGCCAGCACAGATACGCAGTATTTT
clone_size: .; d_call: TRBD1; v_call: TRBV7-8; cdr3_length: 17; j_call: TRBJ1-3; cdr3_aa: CASSLALGQSSGNTIYF; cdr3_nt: TGTGCCAGCAGCTTAGCACTGGGACAGTCCTCTGGAAACACCATATATTTT
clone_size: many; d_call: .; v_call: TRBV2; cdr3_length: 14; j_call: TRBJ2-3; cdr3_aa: CASSEAQSTDTQYF; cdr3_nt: TGTGCCAGCAGTGAAGCTCAGAGCACAGATACGCAGTATTTT
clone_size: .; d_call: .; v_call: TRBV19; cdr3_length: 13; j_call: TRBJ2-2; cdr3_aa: CAGNAVNTGEPFF; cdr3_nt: TGTGCCGGTAACGCGGTAAACACCGGGGAGCCGTTTTTT
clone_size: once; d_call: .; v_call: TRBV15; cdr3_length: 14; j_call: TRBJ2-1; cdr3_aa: CATSRSTGYNEQFF; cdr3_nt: TGTGCCACCAGCAGAAGTACCGGATACAATGAGCAGTTCTTC
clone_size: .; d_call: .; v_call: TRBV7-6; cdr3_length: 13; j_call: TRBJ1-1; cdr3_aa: CASSQSANTKAFF; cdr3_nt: TGTGCCAGCAGCCAGTCGGCGAACACTAAAGCTTTCTTT
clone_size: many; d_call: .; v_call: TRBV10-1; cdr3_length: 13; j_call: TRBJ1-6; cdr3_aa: CASSESSNSPLHF; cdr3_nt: TGCGCCAGCAGTGAGTCCTCGAATTCACCCCTCCACTTT
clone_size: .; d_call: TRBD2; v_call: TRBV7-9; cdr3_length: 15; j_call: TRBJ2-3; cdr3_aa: CASTPLAGTTDTQYF; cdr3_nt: TGTGCCAGCACCCCACTAGCGGGGACCACAGATACGCAGTATTTC
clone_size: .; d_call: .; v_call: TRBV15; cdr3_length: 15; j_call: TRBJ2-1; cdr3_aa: CTPNTGGTSYNEQFF; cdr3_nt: TGTACCCCCAACACTGGCGGCACTTCCTACAATGAGCAGTTCTTC
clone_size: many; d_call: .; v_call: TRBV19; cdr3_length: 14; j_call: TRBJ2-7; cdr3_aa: CASSTQPRSYEQYF; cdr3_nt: TGTGCCAGTAGTACCCAGCCGCGCTCCTACGAGCAGTACTTC
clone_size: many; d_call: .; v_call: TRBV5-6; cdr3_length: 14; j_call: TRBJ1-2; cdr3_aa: CASSLPHTTGGYTF; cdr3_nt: TGTGCCAGCAGCTTGCCCCATACTACGGGTGGCTACACCTTC
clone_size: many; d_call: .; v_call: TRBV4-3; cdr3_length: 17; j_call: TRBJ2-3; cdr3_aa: CASSQDAVRGGVDTQYF; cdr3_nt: TGCGCCAGCAGCCAAGATGCCGTCCGGGGCGGGGTGGATACGCAGTATTTT
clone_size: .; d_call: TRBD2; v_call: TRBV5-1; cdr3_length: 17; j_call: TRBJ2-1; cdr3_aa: CAGSWGLAGASYNEQFF; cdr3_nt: TGCGCCGGCAGCTGGGGACTAGCGGGCGCCTCCTACAATGAGCAGTTCTTC
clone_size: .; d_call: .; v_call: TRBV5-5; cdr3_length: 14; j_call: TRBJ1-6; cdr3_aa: CASSLAGNNSPLHF; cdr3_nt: TGTGCCAGCAGCTTGGCCGGGAATAATTCACCCCTCCACTTT
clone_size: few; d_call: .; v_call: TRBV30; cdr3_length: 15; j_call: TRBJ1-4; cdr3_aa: CAWSQTGLRGEKLFF; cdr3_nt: TGTGCCTGGAGCCAGACAGGCCTTCGGGGGGAAAAACTGTTTTTT
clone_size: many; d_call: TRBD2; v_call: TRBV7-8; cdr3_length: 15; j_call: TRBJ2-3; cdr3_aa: CASSLVGTITDTQYF; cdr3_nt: TGTGCCAGCAGCTTAGTGGGGACTATTACAGATACGCAGTATTTT
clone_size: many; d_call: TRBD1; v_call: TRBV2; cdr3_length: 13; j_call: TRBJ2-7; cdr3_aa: CASSRTGGYEQYF; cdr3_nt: TGTGCCAGCAGTCGGACAGGGGGATACGAGCAGTACTTC
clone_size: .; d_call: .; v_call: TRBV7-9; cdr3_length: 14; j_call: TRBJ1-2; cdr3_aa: CASTPRGVSYGYTF; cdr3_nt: TGTGCCAGCACACCGCGCGGGGTGAGCTATGGCTACACCTTC
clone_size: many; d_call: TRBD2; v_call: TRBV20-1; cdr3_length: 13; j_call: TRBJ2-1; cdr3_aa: CSAQGLAGGPQFF; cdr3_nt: TGCAGTGCTCAGGGACTAGCGGGAGGGCCTCAGTTCTTC
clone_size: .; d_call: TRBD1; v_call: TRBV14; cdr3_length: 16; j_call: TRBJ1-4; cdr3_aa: CASRRAGTGGREKLFF; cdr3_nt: TGTGCCAGCAGGCGAGCCGGGACAGGGGGAAGAGAAAAACTGTTTTTT
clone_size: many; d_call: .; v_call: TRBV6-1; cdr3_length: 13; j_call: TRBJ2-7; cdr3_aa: CASCRGPSYEQYF; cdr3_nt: TGTGCCAGCTGCAGGGGCCCTTCCTACGAGCAGTACTTC
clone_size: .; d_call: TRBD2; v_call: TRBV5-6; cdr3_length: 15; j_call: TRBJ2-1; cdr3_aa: CASSYGLAGASVQFF; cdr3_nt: TGTGCCAGCAGCTACGGACTAGCGGGAGCATCTGTGCAGTTCTTC
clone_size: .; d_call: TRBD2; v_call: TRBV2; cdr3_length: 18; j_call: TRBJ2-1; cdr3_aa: CASSEARTGLAGDYEQFF; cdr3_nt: TGTGCCAGCAGTGAAGCGAGGACCGGACTAGCGGGAGACTATGAGCAGTTCTTC
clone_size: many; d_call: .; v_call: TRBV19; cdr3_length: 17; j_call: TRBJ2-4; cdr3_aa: CASSIDSTGSAKNIQYF; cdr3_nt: TGTGCCAGTAGTATAGATAGCACAGGGTCTGCCAAAAACATTCAGTACTTC
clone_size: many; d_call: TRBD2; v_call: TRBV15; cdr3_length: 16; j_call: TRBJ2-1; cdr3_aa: CATSRTPGLAANEQFF; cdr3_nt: TGTGCCACCAGCAGGACTCCGGGACTAGCGGCTAATGAGCAGTTCTTC
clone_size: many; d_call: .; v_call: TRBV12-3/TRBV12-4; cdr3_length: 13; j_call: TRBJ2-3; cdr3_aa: CASSPGRSDTQYF; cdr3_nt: TGTGCCAGCAGCCCCGGTCGATCTGATACGCAGTATTTT
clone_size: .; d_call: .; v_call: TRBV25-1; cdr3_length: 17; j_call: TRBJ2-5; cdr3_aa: CAGSGDPGAILQETQYF; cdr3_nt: TGTGCTGGAAGTGGTGATCCGGGGGCAATTCTCCAAGAGACCCAGTACTTC
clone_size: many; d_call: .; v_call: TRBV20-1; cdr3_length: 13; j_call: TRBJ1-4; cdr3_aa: CSASRDREEKLFF; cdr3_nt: TGCAGTGCTTCACGGGACCGGGAGGAAAAACTGTTTTTT
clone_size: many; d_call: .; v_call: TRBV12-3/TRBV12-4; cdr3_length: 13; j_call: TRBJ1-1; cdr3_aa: CASSATRRDEAFF; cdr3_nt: TGTGCCAGCAGCGCCACGCGACGGGATGAAGCTTTCTTT
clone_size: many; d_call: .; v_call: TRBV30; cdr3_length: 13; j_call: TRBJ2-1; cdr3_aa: CAWTTSADNEQFF; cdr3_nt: TGTGCCTGGACCACAAGTGCCGACAATGAGCAGTTCTTC